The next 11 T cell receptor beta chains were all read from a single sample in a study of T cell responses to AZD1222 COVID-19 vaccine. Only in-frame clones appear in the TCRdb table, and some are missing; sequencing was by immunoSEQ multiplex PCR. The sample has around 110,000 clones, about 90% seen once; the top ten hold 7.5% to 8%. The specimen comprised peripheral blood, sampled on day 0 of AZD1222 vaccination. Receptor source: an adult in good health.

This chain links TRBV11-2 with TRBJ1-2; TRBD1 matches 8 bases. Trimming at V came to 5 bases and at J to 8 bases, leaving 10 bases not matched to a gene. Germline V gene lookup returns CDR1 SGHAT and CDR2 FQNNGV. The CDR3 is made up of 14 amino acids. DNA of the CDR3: TGTGCCAGCAGCCCGCCGACAGGGGCCGGAGGCTACACCTTC. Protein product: CASSPPTGAGGYTF.

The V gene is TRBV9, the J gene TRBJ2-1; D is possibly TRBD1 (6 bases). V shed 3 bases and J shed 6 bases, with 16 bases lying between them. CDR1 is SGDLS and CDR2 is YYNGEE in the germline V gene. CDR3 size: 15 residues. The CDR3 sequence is CASSASLGASNEQFF. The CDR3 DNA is TGTGCCAGCAGCGCCTCCTTGGGGGCCTCCAATGAGCAGTTCTTC.

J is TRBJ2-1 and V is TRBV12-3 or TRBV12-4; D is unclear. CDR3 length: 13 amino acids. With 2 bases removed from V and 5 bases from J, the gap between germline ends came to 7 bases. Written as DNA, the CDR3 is TGTGCCAGCAGTTTAATACGGAACAATGAGCAGTTCTTC. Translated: CASSLIRNNEQFF.

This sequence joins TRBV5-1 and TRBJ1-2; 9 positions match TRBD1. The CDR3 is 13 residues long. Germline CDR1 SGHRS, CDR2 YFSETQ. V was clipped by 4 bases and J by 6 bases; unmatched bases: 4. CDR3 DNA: TGCGCCAGCAGCCGGGACAGGGAAGATGGCTACACCTTC. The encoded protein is CASSRDREDGYTF.

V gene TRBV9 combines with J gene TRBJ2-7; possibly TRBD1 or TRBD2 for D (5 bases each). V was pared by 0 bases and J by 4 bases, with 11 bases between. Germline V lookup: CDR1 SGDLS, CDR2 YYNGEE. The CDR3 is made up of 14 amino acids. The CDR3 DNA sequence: TGTGCCAGCAGCGTAGGACGGGACGTATACGAGCAGTACTTC. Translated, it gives CASSVGRDVYEQYF.

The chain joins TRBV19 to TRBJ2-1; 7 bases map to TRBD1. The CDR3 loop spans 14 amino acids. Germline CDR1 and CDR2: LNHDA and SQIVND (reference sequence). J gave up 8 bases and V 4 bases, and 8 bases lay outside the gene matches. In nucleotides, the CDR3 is TGTGCCAGTAGTACCCGAGGGGGCTGGGATGAGCAGTTCTTC. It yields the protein CASSTRGGWDEQFF.

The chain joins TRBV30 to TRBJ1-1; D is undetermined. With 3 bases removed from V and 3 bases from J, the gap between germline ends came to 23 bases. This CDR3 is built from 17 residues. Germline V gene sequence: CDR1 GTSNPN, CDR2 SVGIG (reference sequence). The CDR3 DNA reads TGTGCCTGGAGCTTTGGGGTACGTTTCGCGGCCGACACTGAAGCTTTCTTT. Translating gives CAWSFGVRFAADTEAFF.

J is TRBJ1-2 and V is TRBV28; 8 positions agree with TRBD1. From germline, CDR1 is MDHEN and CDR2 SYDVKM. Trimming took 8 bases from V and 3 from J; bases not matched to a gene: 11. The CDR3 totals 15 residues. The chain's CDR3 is CASQVRAGGDYGYTF. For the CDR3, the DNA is TGTGCCAGCCAAGTCAGGGCAGGGGGCGACTATGGCTACACCTTC.

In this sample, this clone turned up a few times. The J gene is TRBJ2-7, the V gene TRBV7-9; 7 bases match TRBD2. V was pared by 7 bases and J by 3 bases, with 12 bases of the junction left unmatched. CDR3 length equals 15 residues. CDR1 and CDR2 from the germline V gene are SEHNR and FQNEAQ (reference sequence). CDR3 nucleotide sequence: TGTGCCAGCACCCATGGAGCGGGGTTAGGCTACGAGCAGTACTTC. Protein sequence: CASTHGAGLGYEQYF. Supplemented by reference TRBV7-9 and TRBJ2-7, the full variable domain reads DTGVSQNPRHKITKRGQNVTFRCDPISEHNRLYWYRQTLGQGPEFLTYFQNEAQLEKSRLLSDRFSAERPKGSFSTLEIQRTEQGDSAMYLCASTHGAGLGYEQYFGPGTRLTVT.

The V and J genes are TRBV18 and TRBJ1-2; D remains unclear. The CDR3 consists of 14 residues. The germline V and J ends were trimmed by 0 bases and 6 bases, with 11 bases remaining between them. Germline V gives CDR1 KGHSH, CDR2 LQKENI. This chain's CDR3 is CASSPPRATNGYTF. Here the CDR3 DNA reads TGTGCCAGCTCACCACCGAGGGCTACAAATGGCTACACCTTC.

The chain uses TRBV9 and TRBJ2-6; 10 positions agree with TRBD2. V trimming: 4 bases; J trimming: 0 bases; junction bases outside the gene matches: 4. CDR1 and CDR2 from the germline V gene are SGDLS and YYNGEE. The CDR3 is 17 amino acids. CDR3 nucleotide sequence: TGTGCCAGCAGCATACTAGCGGGGAGCTCTGGGGCCAACGTCCTGACTTTC. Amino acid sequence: CASSILAGSSGANVLTF.